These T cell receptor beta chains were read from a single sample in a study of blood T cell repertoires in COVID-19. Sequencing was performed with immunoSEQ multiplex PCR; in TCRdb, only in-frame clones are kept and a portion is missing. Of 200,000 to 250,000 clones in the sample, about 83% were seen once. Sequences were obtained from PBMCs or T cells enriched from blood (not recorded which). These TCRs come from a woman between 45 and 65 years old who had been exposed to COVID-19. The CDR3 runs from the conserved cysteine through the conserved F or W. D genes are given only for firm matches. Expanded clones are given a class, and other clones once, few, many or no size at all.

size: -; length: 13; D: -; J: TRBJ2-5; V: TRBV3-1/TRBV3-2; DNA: TGTGCCAGCAGCCAGTCTAGGCGGGAGACCCAGTACTTC; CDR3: CASSQSRRETQYF
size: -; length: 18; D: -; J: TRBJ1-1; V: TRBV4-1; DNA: TGCGCCAGCAGCCAGGAGGGAGGGACTTTTATGGGGAACACTGAAGCTTTCTTT; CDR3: CASSQEGGTFMGNTEAFF
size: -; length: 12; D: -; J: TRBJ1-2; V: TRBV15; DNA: TGTGCCTCTCGAAAGGGGCTCGGTGGCTACACCTTC; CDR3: CASRKGLGGYTF
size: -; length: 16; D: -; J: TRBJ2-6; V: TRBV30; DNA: TGTGCCTGCTGGGATCCAGGGTCCCCCGGGGCCAACGTCCTGACTTTC; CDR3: CACWDPGSPGANVLTF
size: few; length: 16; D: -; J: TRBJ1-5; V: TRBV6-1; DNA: TGTGCCAGCAGTGAAGAGGGCAGGGGAAGCAATCAGCCCCAGCATTTT; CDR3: CASSEEGRGSNQPQHF
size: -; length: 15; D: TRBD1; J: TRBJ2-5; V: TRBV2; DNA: TGTGCCAGCAGTGGGACAGGGGAGCGAGGGGAGACCCAGTACTTC; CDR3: CASSGTGERGETQYF
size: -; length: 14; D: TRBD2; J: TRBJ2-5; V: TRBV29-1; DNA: TGCAGCGTTGAAAACGGGGGGGCCGGGGAGACCCAGTACTTC; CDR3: CSVENGGAGETQYF
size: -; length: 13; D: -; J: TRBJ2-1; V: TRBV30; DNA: TGTGCCTGGAGTGTATATAGGGGGAATGAGCAGTTCTTC; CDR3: CAWSVYRGNEQFF
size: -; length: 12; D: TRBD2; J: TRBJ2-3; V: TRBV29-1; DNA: TGCAGCGTTAGCGGGGGGACAGATACGCAGTATTTT; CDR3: CSVSGGTDTQYF
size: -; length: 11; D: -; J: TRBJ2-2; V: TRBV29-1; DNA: TGCAGCGTGGGACATAACGGGGAGCTGTTTTTT; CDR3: CSVGHNGELFF
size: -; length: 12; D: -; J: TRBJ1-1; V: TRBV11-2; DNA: TGTGCCAGCAGCTCCCTCCGGACTGAAGCTTTCTTT; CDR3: CASSSLRTEAFF
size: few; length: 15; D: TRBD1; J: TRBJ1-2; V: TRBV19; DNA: TGTGCCAGTAAACCGAGGACAGGGGCCTTTTATGGCTACACCTTC; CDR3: CASKPRTGAFYGYTF